The present T cell receptor (beta chain) was sequenced within a study of beta chain features in type 1 diabetes. About the study: Age, gender, cell numbers and subset yield matched between patients and controls. General study results and limits: TCRB CDR3s were moderately but significantly shorter in Type 1 diabetes patients in all four CD4+ subsets. Fewer insertions but more deletions were seen at VDJ junctions in type 1 diabetes patients.

Trimming stripped 0 bases from V and 7 bases from J, with 13 bases between. The V gene's germline CDR1 is SGHAT and CDR2 FQNNGV. This CDR3 has 15 residues. Expressed TCRB transcripts got sequenced, as all isolated RNA was reverse transcribed. The repertoire was sequenced with immunoSEQ multiplex PCR; TCRdb's copy has only in-frame clones and lacks some. The sample records some 370,000 clones, over 9% being singletons. This clone was picked up a small number of times. Its target is unknown. The J gene is TRBJ2-1, the V gene TRBV11-2; possibly TRBD1 for D (5 bases). The sequenced material came from central memory CD4+ T cells from blood. This TCR was sampled from a man aged 30-40 years with type 1 diabetes. The CDR3 reads CASSLEGPYTNEQFF. The CDR3 bases are TGTGCCAGCAGCTTAGAGGGGCCCTACACGAATGAGCAGTTCTTC.